Listed here are 25 T cell receptor beta chains from one sample, sequenced in a study of blood T cell repertoires in COVID-19. Sequencing was performed with immunoSEQ multiplex PCR; in TCRdb, only in-frame clones are kept and a portion is missing. This table holds hundreds of thousands of clones, around 90% found once. Sequencing was done on a sample of peripheral blood. The receptors originated from a woman in her late teens or twenties who had recovered from COVID-19.

This rearrangement joins TRBV4-1 to TRBJ2-2, with 14 bases fitting TRBD2. The V gene's germline CDR1 is MGHRA and CDR2 YSYEKL. CDR3 length: 15 amino acids. After removal of 4 bases from V and 6 bases from J, the junction contained 1 base not matched to a gene. CDR3 sequence reads: CASSPGLAGAGELFF. Here the CDR3 DNA reads TGCGCCAGCAGCCCGGGACTAGCGGGAGCCGGGGAGCTGTTTTTT.

This chain links TRBV7-9 with TRBJ2-1; 9 nucleotides match TRBD2. Germline values: CDR1 SEHNR, CDR2 FQNEAQ (reference sequence). V lost 1 base and J lost 5; bases outside the gene matches: 6. This CDR3 comprises 16 residues. The CDR3 DNA sequence: TGTGCCAGCAGCTTAGGGGCGGGAGGGCCCCACAATGAGCAGTTCTTC. As protein: CASSLGAGGPHNEQFF.

This clone was counted a single time. V usage is TRBV12-5 and J usage is TRBJ1-2; 8 bases are shared with TRBD1. CDR1 and CDR2 (germline): LGHNT, FRNRAP. Unmatched junction bases numbered 9, after V lost 5 bases and J lost 1 base. There are 16 residues in the CDR3. CDR3 amino acids: CASGPPGRGLNYGYTF. CDR3 DNA: TGTGCTAGTGGTCCCCCAGGCAGGGGGCTTAACTATGGCTACACCTTC.

The chain is built from TRBV3-1 (or the pseudogene TRBV3-2) and TRBJ2-1, with D tentatively TRBD2 (5 bases). The CDR3 extends over 15 amino acids. CDR1 is LGHDT, CDR2 YNNKEL, per germline (reference sequence). V gave up 0 bases and J gave up 9 bases, with 15 bases separating them. The CDR3 region is CASSQESGWSGEQFF. The CDR3 bases are TGTGCCAGCAGCCAAGAGTCGGGATGGTCAGGTGAGCAGTTCTTC.

In its sample, this clone was seen many times. The chain carries TRBV12-3 or TRBV12-4 and TRBJ1-6, with D unclear. Trimming cost V 6 bases and J 9 bases, with 12 bases left between them. This CDR3 is 13 amino acids long. The CDR3 loop reads CASSPQYGSPLHF. The CDR3 DNA is TGTGCCAGCAGCCCCCAGTATGGTTCACCCCTCCACTTT.

The chain joins TRBV4-1 to TRBJ1-1; 9 positions match TRBD1. V shed 3 bases, J shed 7 bases, and the junction held 12 bases outside the gene matches. The germline V gene has CDR1 MGHRA and CDR2 YSYEKL. CDR3 size: 16 residues. The chain's CDR3 is CASSQGQGVVIGEAFF. For the CDR3, the DNA is TGCGCCAGCAGCCAGGGACAGGGTGTCGTTATAGGTGAAGCTTTCTTT.

The chain is built from TRBV18 and TRBJ1-2, with 7 bases identical to TRBD1. The CDR3 totals 14 residues. Germline lookup yields CDR1 KGHSH and CDR2 LQKENI. With 6 bases clipped from V and 7 bases from J, the junction kept 11 bases outside the gene matches. CDR3 coding DNA: TGTGCCAGCTCGCCCGGGACAGACATAGGTGGCTACACCTTC. Translated: CASSPGTDIGGYTF.

V is TRBV6-4 and J is TRBJ2-5; 10 positions agree with TRBD2. CDR3 length: 15 amino acids. V shed 3 bases, J shed 2 bases, and the junction held 3 bases outside the gene matches. Per the germline V gene, CDR1 is MRHNA and CDR2 is SNTAGT. CDR3 DNA sequence: TGTGCCAGCAGTGAAACTAGCGGGACACAAGAGACCCAGTACTTC. As protein: CASSETSGTQETQYF.

The gene calls are TRBV11-2 and TRBJ2-1; TRBD2 matches 12 bases. CDR3 size: 16 residues. The junction had 7 bases not matched to a gene; V was cut back by 6 bases and J by 4 bases. The V gene's germline CDR1 is SGHAT and CDR2 FQNNGV. The CDR3 DNA reads TGTGCCAGCAGTGACAGGACTAGCGGGAAATACAATGAGCAGTTCTTC. It specifies CASSDRTSGKYNEQFF.

The gene calls are TRBV9 and TRBJ2-3; 9 nucleotides match TRBD1. The V gene end was trimmed by 3 bases and the J gene end by 2 bases; junction bases not matched to a gene: 13. The CDR3 is 18 residues long. Germline CDR1 and CDR2: SGDLS and YYNGEE. This chain's CDR3 is CASSGEGTGILLTDTQYF. The CDR3 DNA is TGTGCCAGCAGCGGAGAGGGGACAGGGATTTTACTCACAGATACGCAGTATTTT.

V usage is TRBV4-3 and J usage is TRBJ2-1; D perhaps matches TRBD2 (6 bases). This CDR3 has 14 amino acids. Germline-derived CDR1 and CDR2 are LGHNA and YSLEER. V shed 4 bases and J shed 4 bases, with 11 bases lying between them. The CDR3 here is CASSLGGQYNEQFF. In nucleotides, the CDR3 is TGCGCCAGCAGCCTGGGGGGTCAATACAATGAGCAGTTCTTC.

J is TRBJ2-1 and V is TRBV5-1, with TRBD2 matching 12 bases. J was trimmed by 2 bases and V by 0 bases; bases with no gene match: 6. This CDR3 region has 18 residues. Germline V CDR1 and CDR2: SGHRS, YFSETQ. As DNA, the CDR3 is TGCGCCAGCAGCTTGGGCCGGACTAGCGGGGCAACCTACAATGAGCAGTTCTTC. Translation: CASSLGRTSGATYNEQFF.

The count of this clone is one. The rearrangement joins TRBV2 to TRBJ2-2; D is ambiguous. Germline V gene data show CDR1 as SNHLY and CDR2 as FYNNEI. The ends were cut back, 4 bases at V and 1 base at J, with 10 bases in the middle. This CDR3 comprises 15 residues. CDR3 residues: CASSVLGGNTGELFF. In nucleotides, the CDR3 is TGTGCCAGCAGTGTTCTCGGCGGGAACACCGGGGAGCTGTTTTTT.

To note about this clone: Within the sample, other DNA sequences also encode this same CDR3. The rearrangement links TRBV2 to TRBJ2-7, with D possibly TRBD1 on 6 matching bases. Deletions cut 2 bases from V and 4 bases from J, with 6 bases between. CDR1 is SNHLY and CDR2 is FYNNEI in the germline V gene. The CDR3 spans 12 residues. CDR3 sequence (DNA): TGTGCCAGCAGTGAACAGGGGTACGAGCAGTACGTC. Translating gives CASSEQGYEQYV.

The rearrangement links TRBV24-1 to TRBJ1-2; possible D gene TRBD1, 5 bases. Germline values: CDR1 KGHDR, CDR2 SFDVKD. There are 15 residues in the CDR3. The ends were cut back, 0 bases at V and 4 bases at J, with 11 bases in the middle. The CDR3 protein is CATSDLIGQSYGYTF. For the CDR3, the DNA is TGTGCCACCAGTGATTTGATTGGACAAAGCTATGGCTACACCTTC.

This clone was counted a single time. The rearrangement links TRBV7-9 to TRBJ1-2; D call uncertain. Looked up from germline, CDR1 is SEHNR and CDR2 is FQNEAQ (reference sequence). The V end was cut by 1 base, the J end by 7 bases, with 7 bases between. The CDR3 spans 12 residues. This CDR3 is CASSLGRVGYTF. CDR3 in DNA: TGTGCCAGCAGCTTAGGTCGGGTTGGCTACACCTTC.

The chain has TRBV19 and TRBJ1-6; the match to TRBD1 covers 7 bases. Germline CDR1 LNHDA, CDR2 SQIVND (reference sequence). The CDR3 runs to 15 residues. Trimming took 6 bases from V and 10 from J; bases not matched to a gene: 12. The CDR3 bases are TGTGCCAGTAGCCCCAGACAGGGAGTCTGGTCACCCCTCCACTTT. Protein sequence: CASSPRQGVWSPLHF.

The chain is built from TRBV14 and TRBJ1-3; 7 bases are shared with TRBD1. The length of the CDR3 is 17 residues. Germline trimming cut 0 bases from V and 1 base from J; bases unmatched to any gene: 6. Germline V gene lookup returns CDR1 SGHDN and CDR2 FVKESK. The CDR3 DNA reads as TGTGCCAGCAGCCAAGATGGTGGGACAGTTTCTGGAAACACCATATATTTT. This sequence encodes CASSQDGGTVSGNTIYF.

The J gene is TRBJ2-2, the V gene TRBV7-9; tentatively, D is TRBD1 (6 bases). The length of the CDR3 is 14 residues. Trimming cost V 4 bases and J 5 bases, with 11 bases left between them. Germline V gene data show CDR1 as SEHNR and CDR2 as FQNEAQ (reference sequence). This CDR3 is CASSSQGRTGELFF. The CDR3 DNA reads as TGTGCCAGCAGCTCCCAGGGGCGGACCGGGGAGCTGTTTTTT.

This clone was observed a few times. The chain carries TRBV6-5 and TRBJ1-4, with D unclear. Germline CDR1 MNHEY, CDR2 SVGAGI. V lost 2 bases and J 0 bases, leaving 7 bases between the germline ends. This CDR3 is 15 amino acids long. The CDR3 bases are TGTGCCAGCAGTTACAGAGTACCAACTAATGAAAAACTGTTTTTT. As protein: CASSYRVPTNEKLFF.

The chain is built from TRBV19 and TRBJ1-1; 8 nucleotides line up with TRBD1. The germline V gene has CDR1 LNHDA and CDR2 SQIVND (reference sequence). There are 14 residues in the CDR3. J gave up 1 base and V 3 bases, and 1 base lay outside the gene matches. The CDR3 here is CASSITGGNTEAFF. In nucleotides, the CDR3 is TGTGCCAGTAGTATCACAGGGGGGAACACTGAAGCTTTCTTT.

The V gene is TRBV7-8, the J gene TRBJ1-1; tentative D call: TRBD1 (5 bases). The V end lost 4 bases, the J end lost 1 base, and 10 bases lay between the germline ends. This CDR3 region has 14 residues. The V gene's germline CDR1 is SGHVS and CDR2 FQNEAQ. The CDR3 region has the DNA TGTGCCAGCAGCTCCAGGGTAAAGAACACTGAAGCTTTCTTT. This translates into CASSSRVKNTEAFF.

The chain is built from TRBV7-6 and TRBJ1-1; possible D gene TRBD1, 6 bases. This CDR3 region has 17 residues. Germline values: CDR1 SGHVS, CDR2 FNYEAQ. V shed 5 bases and J shed 0 bases, with 19 bases lying between them. In DNA, the CDR3 is TGTGCCAGCAGCCCCTATCTGGGGGCGATTATGAACACTGAAGCTTTCTTT. It translates to CASSPYLGAIMNTEAFF.

The chain links TRBV27 to TRBJ2-6, with 9 positions matching TRBD1. The germline V gene has CDR1 MNHEY and CDR2 SMNVEV (reference sequence). V shed 6 bases and J 4 bases; nucleotides not matched to a gene: 4. This CDR3 has 15 residues. The CDR3 sequence: CASRQGAAGANVLTF. The CDR3 DNA sequence: TGTGCCAGCAGACAGGGGGCGGCGGGGGCCAACGTCCTGACTTTC.

V usage is TRBV4-1 and J usage is TRBJ1-2; D gene unclear. V was clipped by 4 bases and J by 7 bases, with 10 bases between them. The CDR3 loop spans 12 amino acids. The germline V gene encodes CDR1 MGHRA and CDR2 YSYEKL. The CDR3 DNA reads as TGCGCCAGCAGCCCCTACCGGGGTGGCTACACCTTC. It codes for CASSPYRGGYTF.